This T cell receptor (beta chain) was sequenced for a study of OX40 agonist ivuxolimab in advanced cancers. Whole-study context: Patients' therapy was ivuxolimab, an antibody that acts as an agonist of OX40 (CD134).

Blood samples were obtained at baseline, cycle 4 day 1, and cycle 7 day 1. Sequenced by immunoSEQ multiplex PCR; TCRdb stores in-frame clones only, minus some. The data show 90,000 or so clones, about 91% seen once. There are 14 residues in the CDR3. Germline trimming cut 4 bases from V and 8 bases from J; bases unmatched to any gene: 6. Germline V gene data show CDR1 as SGHDN and CDR2 as FVKESK. The receptor's source is an adult with an advanced solid tumor such as melanoma, head and neck, liver or kidney cancer. Sequenced material: CD4+ or CD8+ T cells sorted from blood, taken in a trial of the OX40 agonist ivuxolimab. This rearrangement joins TRBV14 to TRBJ2-2, with TRBD2 matching over 8 bases. This CDR3 reads CASSPPGLVGELFF. The CDR3, as DNA: TGTGCCAGCAGCCCTCCGGGACTAGTGGGGGAGCTGTTTTTT. Full variable domain (missing parts from reference TRBV14 and TRBJ2-2): EAGVTQFPSHSVIEKGQTVTLRCDPISGHDNLYWYRRVMGKEIKFLLHFVKESKQDESGMPNNRFLAERTGGTYSTLKVQPAELEDSGVYFCASSPPGLVGELFFGEGSRLTVL.